What follows are 13 T cell receptor beta chains derived from one specimen sequenced in a study of human thymus T cells. Resections obtained during corrective heart surgery supplied the thymus tissue. Produced via immunoSEQ multiplex PCR; TCRdb's table is partial and in-frame only. The data contain 55,000 to 85,000 clones, 90% to 95% of them singletons. The material sequenced was thymus tissue. The receptor set was obtained from a girl less than two years old with a congenital heart defect but otherwise immunologically healthy.

The chain recombines TRBV7-2 with TRBJ2-5; 7 bases are shared with TRBD2. This CDR3 comprises 17 residues. The trim removed 5 bases at V and 1 base at J, leaving 13 bases unmatched. Germline V CDR1 and CDR2: SGHTA, FQGNSA. The CDR3 bases are TGTGCCAGCAGCCTCGGGGGTAGCGGGTCGACCCAAGAGACCCAGTACTTC. Translating it yields CASSLGGSGSTQETQYF.

V and J are TRBV18 and TRBJ2-7; TRBD2 aligns across 9 bases. Germline V gene lookup returns CDR1 KGHSH and CDR2 LQKENI. V shed 10 bases and J 4 bases; nucleotides not matched to a gene: 17. The CDR3 runs 16 residues. CDR3 in amino acids: CATPGGAGGQSYEQYF. CDR3 sequence (DNA): TGTGCCACCCCCGGGGGAGCGGGAGGCCAATCTTACGAGCAGTACTTC.

This clone came up once. The gene calls are TRBV27 and TRBJ1-6, with 9 bases matching TRBD1. Germline assignment: CDR1 MNHEY and CDR2 SMNVEV (reference sequence). The CDR3 extends over 12 amino acids. V shed 3 bases, J shed 15 bases, and the junction held 3 bases outside the gene matches. CDR3 in amino acids: CASSFGDRDLHF. The CDR3 DNA reads TGTGCCAGCAGTTTTGGGGACAGGGACCTCCACTTT.

The chain links TRBV7-2 to TRBJ1-3; D is unresolved. This CDR3 has 16 residues. Trimming took off 2 bases at V and 0 bases at J, with 11 bases between the two ends. The germline V gene has CDR1 SGHTA and CDR2 FQGNSA. For the CDR3, the DNA is TGTGCCAGCAGCTTACTTCCCGTATTCTCTGGAAACACCATATATTTT. Its protein is CASSLLPVFSGNTIYF.

The chain has TRBV27 and TRBJ1-5; no definite D call. This CDR3 comprises 15 residues. CDR1 is MNHEY and CDR2 is SMNVEV in the germline V gene (reference sequence). V gave up 2 bases and J gave up 4 bases, with 12 bases separating them. Here the CDR3 reads CASSLTTFGNQPQHF. The CDR3 nucleotides read TGTGCCAGCAGTTTAACTACCTTCGGGAATCAGCCCCAGCATTTT.

The chain is built from TRBV5-1 and TRBJ1-5; TRBD1 aligns across 9 bases. CDR3 size: 18 residues. V lost 0 bases and J lost 0; bases outside the gene matches: 7. Germline V gene data show CDR1 as SGHRS and CDR2 as YFSETQ. The chain's CDR3 is CASSLEGRTGVSNQPQHF. CDR3 sequence (DNA): TGCGCCAGCAGCTTGGAGGGTCGGACAGGGGTTAGCAATCAGCCCCAGCATTTT.

This CDR3 reads CASSLSGGTPFDNEQFF. CDR3 coding DNA: TGTGCCAGCAGTTTATCGGGAGGGACTCCCTTCGACAATGAGCAGTTCTTC. The rearrangement uses TRBV27 and TRBJ2-1; 7 bases agree with TRBD2. Germline V gene lookup returns CDR1 MNHEY and CDR2 SMNVEV (reference sequence). The CDR3 is made up of 17 amino acids. With 0 bases clipped from V and 5 bases from J, the junction kept 10 bases outside the gene matches.

The rearrangement joins TRBV7-2 to TRBJ2-7, with 8 bases aligning to TRBD2. The CDR3 is made up of 13 amino acids. Germline V CDR1 and CDR2: SGHTA, FQGNSA. V dropped 9 bases and J dropped 0; count of bases not matched to a gene: 4. The CDR3 reads CASLAGLSYEQYF. The DNA for the CDR3 is TGTGCCAGTTTAGCGGGACTCTCCTACGAGCAGTACTTC.

The genes are TRBV2 and TRBJ1-5, with 7 positions matching TRBD1. This CDR3 has 19 amino acids. V shed 2 bases, J shed 0 bases, and the junction held 13 bases outside the gene matches. Germline V gene lookup returns CDR1 SNHLY and CDR2 FYNNEI. As DNA, the CDR3 is TGTGCCAGCAGTGAAAATACAGACAGGGAGTTTTATAGCAATCAGCCCCAGCATTTT. It translates to CASSENTDREFYSNQPQHF.

The chain combines TRBV12-5 with TRBJ1-2; D is uncertain. This CDR3 spans 14 amino acids. Per the germline V gene, CDR1 is LGHNT and CDR2 is FRNRAP. Trimming removed 8 bases at V and 6 bases at J, with 19 bases between. CDR3 DNA sequence: TGTGCTAGTCCAATCGACACCCCGGAGGATGGCTACACCTTC. Translation gives CASPIDTPEDGYTF.

The J gene is TRBJ2-3, the V gene TRBV6-1, with D perhaps given as TRBD1 or TRBD2 (5 bases each). V lost 2 bases and J lost 2, with 11 bases in between. Germline V gives CDR1 MNHNS, CDR2 SASEGT. This CDR3 region has 15 residues. As DNA, the CDR3 is TGTGCCAGCAGTGAAAGGGACGGCGCCACAGATACGCAGTATTTT. Translation gives CASSERDGATDTQYF.

This CDR3 is CASSFSGTGGTEAFF. CDR3 coding DNA: TGTGCCAGCAGCTTTTCCGGGACCGGTGGCACTGAAGCTTTCTTT. The chain recombines TRBV5-6 with TRBJ1-1; D is perhaps TRBD1 (5 bases). Germline V gives CDR1 SGHDT, CDR2 YYEEEE. The CDR3 spans 15 residues. V was shortened by 2 bases and J by 4 bases, with 15 bases between the two germline ends.

This clone has a single count. The V and J genes are TRBV7-9 and TRBJ2-1; the D is unclear. Germline lookup yields CDR1 SEHNR and CDR2 FQNEAQ (reference sequence). V lost 3 bases, J lost 0 bases, and 21 bases lay in between. The CDR3 is made up of 19 amino acids. The CDR3 region has the DNA TGTGCCAGCAGCTTTGGTGGCCCCCCGGACGGAAGCTCCTACAATGAGCAGTTCTTC. This sequence encodes CASSFGGPPDGSSYNEQFF.